Given below is one T cell receptor beta chain in context. Produced via immunoSEQ multiplex PCR; TCRdb's table is partial and in-frame only. The sample includes approximately 220,000 clones, under 95% seen only once; the top ten take approximately 1.1%. The data are from a study of cytomegalovirus exposure and HLA in healthy donors. The sequence was collected from a young woman in good health and CMV-seronegative. The sequencing input was PBMCs.

DNA for the CDR3: TGTGCCAGCAGTAAAATCACCGGCTACGAGCAGTACTTC. Translating it yields CASSKITGYEQYF. The V gene is TRBV7-2, the J gene TRBJ2-7; D is uncertain. Germline loops: CDR1 SGHTA, CDR2 FQGNSA. CDR3 length equals 13 residues. The V end was cut by 6 bases, the J end by 3 bases, with 12 bases between. Complete variable domain (other parts from reference TRBV7-2 and TRBJ2-7): GAGVSQSPSNKVTEKGKDVELRCDPISGHTALYWYRQSLGQGLEFLIYFQGNSAPDKSGLPSDRFSAERTGGSVSTLTIQRTQQEDSAVYLCASSKITGYEQYFGPGTRLTVT.